Given below is one T cell receptor (beta chain) in context. The antigen is not known. The data belong to a study of OX40 agonist ivuxolimab in advanced cancers. Across the study: Patients were treated with ivuxolimab, an agonistic anti-OX40 (CD134) antibody. Patients achieving partial responses numbered three: one hepatocellular carcinoma case and two cutaneous melanoma cases.

Method: immunoSEQ multiplex PCR; TCRdb's copy keeps in-frame clones and lacks some. The sample lists approximately 89,000 clones, approximately 91% occurring once. Blood samples were obtained at baseline, cycle 4 day 1, and cycle 7 day 1. The study's findings and limits: Antigen specificity was not determined for the expanded peripheral T cells.

This CDR3 spans 14 amino acids. Germline V gives CDR1 WSHSY, CDR2 SAAADI. The V and J ends lost 7 bases and 8 bases respectively, with 15 bases between them. The source is an adult with an advanced solid tumor such as melanoma, head and neck, liver or kidney cancer. The chain carries TRBV10-2 and TRBJ1-6; D ambiguous. The specimen was CD4+ or CD8+ T cells sorted from blood, collected in a trial of the OX40 agonist ivuxolimab. This chain's CDR3 is CASIKDGSDSPLHF. CDR3 in DNA: TGCGCCAGCATCAAGGACGGGTCGGATTCACCCCTCCACTTT.